This T cell receptor beta chain was profiled in a study of blood T cell repertoires in COVID-19. Study-level background: Researchers got acute and convalescent COVID-19 samples from the United States, Italy and Spain. PBMCs, B-cell-depleted T cells, or T cells were the source of the cDNA or gDNA that made up the material.

V was clipped by 0 bases and J by 5 bases, with 12 bases between them. The germline V gene encodes CDR1 SGHKS and CDR2 YYEKEE (reference sequence). The CDR3 runs to 15 residues. Measured with immunoSEQ multiplex PCR; TCRdb has only the in-frame clones, and not every one. The table has about 270,000 clones, more than 75% seen once. The rearrangement uses TRBV5-5 and TRBJ2-1, with D tentatively TRBD1 (6 bases). The source of this sequence is a woman aged 45-59 years with acute or convalescent COVID-19. The sequencing sample was made of peripheral blood. The CDR3 loop reads CASSLVGRGNNEQFF. CDR3 sequence (DNA): TGTGCCAGCAGCTTGGTCGGTAGGGGGAACAATGAGCAGTTCTTC.